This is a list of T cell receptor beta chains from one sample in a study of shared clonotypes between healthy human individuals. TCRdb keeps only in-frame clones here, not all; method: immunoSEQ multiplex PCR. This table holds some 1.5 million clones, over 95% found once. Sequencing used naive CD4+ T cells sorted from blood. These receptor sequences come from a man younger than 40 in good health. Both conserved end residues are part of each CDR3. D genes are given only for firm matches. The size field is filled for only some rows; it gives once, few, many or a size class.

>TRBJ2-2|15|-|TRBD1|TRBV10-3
CAISPQGASSGELFF
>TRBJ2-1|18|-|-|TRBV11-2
CASSLDGEGGPMSDEQFF
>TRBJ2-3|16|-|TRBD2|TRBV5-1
CASSLLSGRAGDTQYF
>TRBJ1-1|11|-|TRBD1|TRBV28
CASLRGGQAFF
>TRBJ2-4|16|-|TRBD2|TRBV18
CASSFTGGAAGNIQYF
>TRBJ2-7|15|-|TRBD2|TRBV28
CASSQSGRKGYEQYF
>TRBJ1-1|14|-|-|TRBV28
CASSSEDSNTEAFF
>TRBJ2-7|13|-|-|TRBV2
CASSVPVPYEQYF
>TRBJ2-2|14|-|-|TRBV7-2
CASSLKKGAGELFF
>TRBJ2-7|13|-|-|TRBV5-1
CASSSAGAREQYF
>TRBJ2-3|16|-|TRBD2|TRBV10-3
CAISERLAGEIDTQYF
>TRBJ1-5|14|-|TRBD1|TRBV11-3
CASSYTGGGQPQHF
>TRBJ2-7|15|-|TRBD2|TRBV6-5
CASSRIRTSAGEQYF
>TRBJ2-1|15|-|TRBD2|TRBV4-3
CASSQLGLAIYEQFF
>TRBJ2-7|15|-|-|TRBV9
CASSVAEEALGEQYF
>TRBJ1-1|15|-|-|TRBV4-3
CASSGRQSLNTEAFF
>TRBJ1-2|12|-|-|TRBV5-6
CASSLRSHGYTF
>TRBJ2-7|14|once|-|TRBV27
CASSLRLTLDEQYF
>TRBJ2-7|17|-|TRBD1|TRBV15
CATSRGRGGTGRYEQYF
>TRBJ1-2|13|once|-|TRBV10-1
CASSEGQAYGYTF
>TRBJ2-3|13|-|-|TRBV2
CASLIDARDTQYF
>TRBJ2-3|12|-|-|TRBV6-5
CASRTEGDTQYF
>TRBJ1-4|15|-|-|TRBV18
CASSPLGARNEKLFF
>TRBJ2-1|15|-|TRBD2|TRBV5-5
CASSPSGWTYNEQFF
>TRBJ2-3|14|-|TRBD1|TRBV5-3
CARSDRESTDTQYF
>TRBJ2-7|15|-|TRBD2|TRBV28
CASSQQTGLAIEQYF
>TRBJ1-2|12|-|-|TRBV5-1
CASTLAGGGYTF
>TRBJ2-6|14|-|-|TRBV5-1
CASSYYSGANVLTF
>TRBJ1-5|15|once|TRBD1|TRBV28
CASSRTGAGNQPQHF
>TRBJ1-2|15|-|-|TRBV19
CASSIGQPGRYGYTF
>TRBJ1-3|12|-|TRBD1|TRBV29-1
CSVRDRGNTIYF
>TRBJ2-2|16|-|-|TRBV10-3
CAISERGPSNTGELFF
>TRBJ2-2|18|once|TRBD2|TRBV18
CASSPGHWTSGRPGELFF
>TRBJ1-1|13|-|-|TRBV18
CASSGTSTAEAFF
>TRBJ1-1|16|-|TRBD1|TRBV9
CASSVGWGTENTEAFF
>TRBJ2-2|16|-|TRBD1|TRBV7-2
CASSRQGLMDTGELFF
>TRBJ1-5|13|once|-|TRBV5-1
CASSLGAHQPQHF
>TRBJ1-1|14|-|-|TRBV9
CASSVDARATEAFF
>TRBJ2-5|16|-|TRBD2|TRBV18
CASSALAGPSKETQYF
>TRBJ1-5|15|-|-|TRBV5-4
CASRLGQGHNQPQHF
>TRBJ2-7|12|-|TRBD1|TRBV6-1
CASSETGGEQYF
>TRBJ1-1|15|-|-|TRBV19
CASSIRAGLNTEAFF
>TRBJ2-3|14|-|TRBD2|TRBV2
CASSPGTSGESEYF
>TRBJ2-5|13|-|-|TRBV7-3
CASSQVGQETQYF
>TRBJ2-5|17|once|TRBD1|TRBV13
CASSLGRGTGGLETQYF
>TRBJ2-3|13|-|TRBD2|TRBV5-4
CASSVAGGDTQYF
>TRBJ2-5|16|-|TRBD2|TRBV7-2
CASSLARTSGQETQYF
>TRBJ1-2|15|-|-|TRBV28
CASSPAVTGLYGYTF
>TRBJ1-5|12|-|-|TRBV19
CASSIVGQTQHF
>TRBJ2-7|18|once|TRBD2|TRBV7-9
CASSLRGGEAGAGYEQYF
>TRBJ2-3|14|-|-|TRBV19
CASSHRDPQDTQYF
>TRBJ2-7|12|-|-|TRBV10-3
CAIRNGAYEQYF
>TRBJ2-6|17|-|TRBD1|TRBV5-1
CASSLRGQGSGANVLTF
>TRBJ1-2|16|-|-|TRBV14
CASSQMAGAPFYGYTF
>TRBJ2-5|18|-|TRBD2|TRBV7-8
CASSPHRTSGRNSVTQYF
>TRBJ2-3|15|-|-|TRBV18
CASSPLGQGTDTQYF
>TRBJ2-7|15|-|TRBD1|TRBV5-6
CASSLYPGQVYEQYF
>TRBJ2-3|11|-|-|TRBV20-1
CSARSTDTQYF
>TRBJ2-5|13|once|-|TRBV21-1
CASRPGQGETQYF
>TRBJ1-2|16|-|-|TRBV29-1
CSVDPWGAVRNYGYTF